One sample yielded the 3 T cell receptor beta chains listed below, sequenced in a study of T-cell memory formation after mild COVID-19. TCRdb itself ran the 5' RACE reads through MiXCR, one entry per CDR3 protein. This sample has approximately 260,000 distinct CDR3 sequences, with 16% found just once. The sample consisted of PBMCs or a T cell subset sorted from them (not recorded which). The receptors here all came from a man between 18 and 29 years old who had mild COVID-19 (a few samples of this study predate the infection). Cell type and time point are not known.

The J gene is TRBJ1-2, the V gene TRBV18; a weak D match, TRBD1 (6 bases). This CDR3 contains 14 residues. The germline V gene has CDR1 KGHSH and CDR2 LQKENI. Trimming took off 4 bases at V and 0 bases at J, with 9 bases between the two ends. The CDR3 reads CASSQNRANYGYTF. The CDR3 DNA is TGTGCCAGCTCACAAAACAGGGCTAACTATGGCTACACCTTC.

J is TRBJ1-3 and V is TRBV9, with D unclear. Trimming left V 0 bases short and J 2 bases short, with 6 bases between. Germline values: CDR1 SGDLS, CDR2 YYNGEE. This CDR3 has 14 residues. Written as DNA, the CDR3 is TGTGCCAGCAGCGTAGCGGCGGCTGGAAACACCATATATTTT. Translated, it gives CASSVAAAGNTIYF.

The rearrangement joins TRBV29-1 to TRBJ2-5, with a tentative D call TRBD2 (7 bases). With 5 bases removed from V and 5 bases from J, the gap between germline ends came to 15 bases. Germline V gene sequence: CDR1 SQVTM, CDR2 ANQGSEA. The CDR3 sequence is 13 residues long. The CDR3 spells CSVQRGAWETQYF. As DNA, the CDR3 is TGCAGCGTTCAACGGGGGGCCTGGGAGACCCAGTACTTC.